These 21 T cell receptor beta chains were sequenced from one sample in a study of beta chain features in type 1 diabetes. Every bit of the isolated RNA underwent reverse transcription, so sequencing read expressed TCRB transcripts. TCRdb keeps only in-frame clones here, not all; method: immunoSEQ multiplex PCR. The table lists 810,000 or so clones, roughly a sixth of them singletons. The source material was naive CD4+ T cells from blood. Receptor source: a young woman in good health.

The chain links TRBV5-1 to TRBJ1-2, with 7 positions matching TRBD1. Germline V CDR1 and CDR2: SGHRS, YFSETQ. CDR3 length equals 17 residues. The trim removed 4 bases at V and 5 bases at J, leaving 17 bases unmatched. The CDR3 here is CASSIGTVVPFVYGYTF. In DNA form, the CDR3 reads TGCGCCAGCAGCATAGGGACAGTGGTCCCGTTCGTGTATGGCTACACCTTC. Using reference TRBV5-1 and TRBJ1-2 for the parts outside the CDR3, the full variable domain is KAGVTQTPRYLIKTRGQQVTLSCSPISGHRSVSWYQQTPGQGLQFLFEYFSETQRNKGNFPGRFSGRQFSNSRSEMNVSTLELGDSALYLCASSIGTVVPFVYGYTFGSGTRLTVV.

V and J are TRBV25-1 and TRBJ2-1; either TRBD1 or TRBD2 may supply D (5 bases each). The CDR3 extends over 15 amino acids. CDR1 and CDR2 from the germline V gene are MGHDK and SYGVNS. Trimming shortened V by 5 bases and J by 5 bases, and 16 bases separated the two germline ends. The chain's CDR3 is CASSSSRDGDNEQFF. CDR3 bases: TGTGCCAGCAGTTCATCCCGGGACGGGGACAATGAGCAGTTCTTC.

The chain links TRBV6-6 to TRBJ2-7; unclear D gene. Germline CDR1 MNHNY, CDR2 SVGAGI (reference sequence). V lost 2 bases and J lost 7, with 6 bases in between. The CDR3 runs 11 residues. The CDR3 is CASSYQAEQYF. As DNA, the CDR3 is TGTGCCAGCAGTTACCAGGCGGAGCAGTACTTC.

This clone occurred a few times. This chain links TRBV6-5 with TRBJ1-5, with D hard to call. The ends were cut back, 4 bases at V and 7 bases at J, with 11 bases in the middle. In germline, CDR1 is MNHEY, CDR2 SVGAGI. The CDR3 runs to 13 residues. The CDR3 nucleotides read TGTGCCAGCAGTTCAGGAAGGGAACAGCCCCAGCATTTT. It translates to CASSSGREQPQHF.

For this clone: Additional DNA sequences in this sample encode the identical CDR3. This chain links TRBV5-1 with TRBJ2-1; maybe TRBD2 (5 bases). This CDR3 has 15 residues. Germline CDR1 SGHRS, CDR2 YFSETQ. The germline V and J ends were trimmed by 0 bases and 0 bases, with 7 bases remaining between them. The CDR3 protein is CASSLGGSSYNEQFF. The CDR3 DNA follows: TGCGCCAGCAGCTTGGGAGGGAGCTCCTACAATGAGCAGTTCTTC.

The J gene is TRBJ2-7, the V gene TRBV7-6, with 7 bases identical to TRBD1. The CDR3 is made up of 14 amino acids. Trimming cost V 4 bases and J 1 base; bases outside gene matches: 4. Germline CDR1 SGHVS, CDR2 FNYEAQ. CDR3 sequence (DNA): TGTGCCAGCAGCTCTAGGACAGGTTCCTACGAGCAGTACTTC. Translated, it gives CASSSRTGSYEQYF.

The CDR3 DNA follows: TGCGCCAGCAGATCGGGGGACAGACTAGCGGTTCAAGAGACCCAGTACTTC. Its protein product is CASRSGDRLAVQETQYF. The chain combines TRBV5-1 with TRBJ2-5; TRBD2 matches 9 bases. The CDR3 length is 17 residues. V was pared by 5 bases and J by 2 bases, with 13 bases of the junction left unmatched. Germline V CDR1 and CDR2: SGHRS, YFSETQ.

This clone was observed a few times. The rearrangement links TRBV28 to TRBJ2-3; D is undetermined. Germline-derived CDR1 and CDR2 are MDHEN and SYDVKM. V shed 6 bases and J shed 1 base, with 14 bases lying between them. The CDR3 spans 15 residues. The DNA of the CDR3 is TGTGCCAGCAGCTTGGCGACTCTCCGCACAGATACGCAGTATTTT. It specifies CASSLATLRTDTQYF.

The V and J genes are TRBV4-2 and TRBJ2-3, with a tentative D call TRBD1 (6 bases). This CDR3 has 15 residues. The V end lost 1 base, the J end lost 2 bases, and 10 bases lay between the germline ends. Germline CDR1 LGHNA, CDR2 YNFKEQ. The CDR3 reads CASSQGDTITDTQYF. CDR3 coding DNA: TGTGCCAGCAGCCAAGGGGACACGATCACAGATACGCAGTATTTT.

This clone was detected a few times. The genes are TRBV4-2 and TRBJ2-1; D gene ambiguous. V was pared by 0 bases and J by 5 bases, with 8 bases between. This CDR3 region has 14 residues. From germline, CDR1 is LGHNA and CDR2 YNFKEQ. The CDR3 DNA reads TGTGCCAGCAGCCAAGAAGTCCAAAACAATGAGCAGTTCTTC. Protein product: CASSQEVQNNEQFF.

This clone was counted only a few times. The V and J genes are TRBV10-3 and TRBJ2-1; D unresolved. This CDR3 has 14 residues. V shed 6 bases and J shed 0 bases, with 9 bases lying between them. Germline-derived CDR1 and CDR2 are ENHRY and SYGVKD. The CDR3: CAIRPAASYNEQFF. For the CDR3, the DNA is TGTGCCATCAGGCCCGCGGCCTCCTACAATGAGCAGTTCTTC.

This clone has a handful of counts. Other DNA variants within this sample encode the same CDR3. The chain combines TRBV20-1 with TRBJ2-5, with D possibly being TRBD2 (6 bases). CDR1 and CDR2 from the germline V gene are DFQATT and SNEGSKA (reference sequence). The CDR3 runs 11 residues. Trimming pared 3 bases from V and 5 bases from J, leaving 7 bases between. CDR3 bases: TGCAGTGCTAGCGGGAGCGAGACCCAGTACTTC. It is translated as CSASGSETQYF.

This sequence joins TRBV5-1 and TRBJ2-7; D not resolved. The CDR3 is 15 residues long. V dropped 0 bases and J dropped 1 base, with 11 bases sitting between them. Looked up from germline, CDR1 is SGHRS and CDR2 is YFSETQ. The CDR3 coding sequence is TGCGCCAGCAGCTTGGGAGTAGCTGGTTCCTACGAGCAGTACTTC. As protein: CASSLGVAGSYEQYF.

The rearrangement links TRBV9 to TRBJ2-7, with 13 bases lining up with TRBD2. V lost 4 bases to trimming and J lost 3 bases; unmatched junction nucleotides: 10. The CDR3 runs 17 residues. The germline CDR1 and CDR2 sequences are SGDLS and YYNGEE. Here the CDR3 reads CASSPRGTSGTVYEQYF. CDR3 nucleotides: TGTGCCAGCAGCCCCCGTGGGACTAGCGGGACCGTCTACGAGCAGTACTTC.

This chain connects TRBV4-2 to TRBJ2-1; D is unresolved. V gave up 1 base and J gave up 6 bases, with 13 bases separating them. There are 15 residues in the CDR3. In germline, CDR1 is LGHNA, CDR2 YNFKEQ. The CDR3 bases are TGTGCCAGCAGCCAAGCACTCCTAGTAGGCAATGAGCAGTTCTTC. It specifies CASSQALLVGNEQFF.

The gene calls are TRBV7-9 and TRBJ2-5, with 7 bases matching TRBD1. Germline V CDR1 and CDR2: SEHNR, FQNEAQ (reference sequence). The CDR3 contains 16 residues. Trimming took 3 bases from V and 4 from J; bases not matched to a gene: 11. CDR3 in amino acids: CASSFSRGQLIETQYF. The CDR3 bases are TGTGCCAGCAGCTTCAGTCGGGGACAGCTAATAGAGACCCAGTACTTC.

This clone was counted between two and nine times. This chain uses TRBV4-1 with TRBJ2-1, with D possibly matching TRBD2 (5 bases). The CDR3 runs 14 residues. CDR1 is MGHRA and CDR2 is YSYEKL in the germline V gene. The V and J ends lost 1 base and 2 bases respectively, with 6 bases between them. DNA of the CDR3: TGCGCCAGCAGCCAAGTAGCGCCCTACAATGAGCAGTTCTTC. Translation: CASSQVAPYNEQFF.

This clone has just a few counts. The chain recombines TRBV2 with TRBJ2-3; TRBD1 is a possible D gene (5 bases). Germline V gives CDR1 SNHLY, CDR2 FYNNEI. This CDR3 has 16 amino acids. Trimming took 8 bases from V and 0 from J, leaving 18 bases between them. CDR3 bases: TGTGCCAGCGGGCAGGGCCAAACGTCTAGCACAGATACGCAGTATTTT. It specifies CASGQGQTSSTDTQYF. The whole variable domain, remainder taken from reference TRBV2 and TRBJ2-3, is EPEVTQTPSHQVTQMGQEVILRCVPISNHLYFYWYRQILGQKVEFLVSFYNNEISEKSEIFDDQFSVERPDGSNFTLKIRSTKLEDSAMYFCASGQGQTSSTDTQYFGPGTRLTVL.

This clone has a handful of counts. The junction departs from the called germline gene at one end, perhaps through a read error. Other DNA sequences in the same sample also yield this CDR3. This chain joins TRBV5-6 and TRBJ1-1; the D gene is possibly TRBD1 (5 bases). CDR3 length: 13 amino acids. Germline CDR1 and CDR2: SGHDT and YYEEEE. CDR3 in DNA: TGTGCCAGCAGGACGGTTCGGGGCACTGAAGCTTTCTTC. It specifies CASRTVRGTEAFF.

The table lists this clone with a few counts. The genes are TRBV2 and TRBJ2-1; 7 bases agree with TRBD2. The germline V gene has CDR1 SNHLY and CDR2 FYNNEI. V lost 3 bases, J lost 6 bases, and 5 bases stayed unmatched. This CDR3 is 14 amino acids long. The CDR3 sequence is CASSDSLAVNEQFF. The CDR3, as DNA: TGTGCCAGCAGTGACAGCCTAGCGGTCAATGAGCAGTTCTTC.

The rearrangement links TRBV6-1 to TRBJ1-2, with no clear D. V shed 8 bases and J shed 4 bases, with 11 bases lying between them. CDR1 MNHNS and CDR2 SASEGT come from the germline V gene. The CDR3 has 12 amino acids. The CDR3 loop is CASEDGVYGYTF. The CDR3 DNA is TGTGCCAGCGAGGACGGAGTCTATGGCTACACCTTC.